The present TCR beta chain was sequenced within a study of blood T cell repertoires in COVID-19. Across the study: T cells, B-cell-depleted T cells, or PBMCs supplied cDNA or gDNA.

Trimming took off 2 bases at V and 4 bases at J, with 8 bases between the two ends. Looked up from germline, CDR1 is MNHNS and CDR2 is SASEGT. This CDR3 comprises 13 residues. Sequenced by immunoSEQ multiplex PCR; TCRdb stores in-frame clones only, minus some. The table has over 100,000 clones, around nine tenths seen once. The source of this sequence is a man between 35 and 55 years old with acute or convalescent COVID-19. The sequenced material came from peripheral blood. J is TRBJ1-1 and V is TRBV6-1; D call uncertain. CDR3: CASSELAGTEAFF. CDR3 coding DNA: TGTGCCAGCAGTGAATTGGCTGGCACTGAAGCTTTCTTT.